These 12 T cell receptor beta chains were sequenced from one sample in a study of blood T cell repertoires in COVID-19. Clones were read by immunoSEQ multiplex PCR, and TCRdb kept only the in-frame ones, dropping some. The sample lists about 130,000 clones; around 78% were seen once. The sample consisted of peripheral blood. The receptors derive from a human donor in a cohort sampled during active COVID-19.

The chain employs TRBV6-6 and TRBJ1-4; 7 bases match TRBD1. Germline values: CDR1 MNHNY, CDR2 SVGAGI (reference sequence). J gave up 3 bases and V 5 bases, and 6 bases lay outside the gene matches. The CDR3 totals 15 residues. The CDR3 region has the DNA TGTGCCAGCAGTCAAGGGGGACAGTCTAATGAAAAACTGTTTTTT. Its translation is CASSQGGQSNEKLFF.

This chain links TRBV19 with TRBJ1-1; unclear D gene. The CDR3 runs to 13 residues. V was trimmed by 3 bases and J by 4 bases, leaving 9 bases between them. The germline CDR1 and CDR2 sequences are LNHDA and SQIVND (reference sequence). The CDR3 region has the DNA TGTGCCAGTAGTATTCAGGCCTCCACTGAAGCTTTCTTT. It yields the protein CASSIQASTEAFF.

V is TRBV5-4 and J is TRBJ1-2; 7 nucleotides match TRBD1. The CDR3 covers 14 residues. Germline V CDR1 and CDR2: SGHNT, YYREEE (reference sequence). V dropped 2 bases and J dropped 8; count of bases not matched to a gene: 9. CDR3 sequence (DNA): TGTGCCAGCAGCTTAACACAGGGGAGAAACGGCTACACCTTC. Amino acids: CASSLTQGRNGYTF.

The chain is built from TRBV12-3 or TRBV12-4 and TRBJ1-4, with D unclear. The length of the CDR3 is 12 residues. In DNA form, the CDR3 reads TGTGTAATTCTCGGGGAAAATGAAAAACTGTTTTTT. Amino acid sequence: CVILGENEKLFF.

V usage is TRBV19 and J usage is TRBJ1-2; D remains unclear. The germline gives CDR1 LNHDA, CDR2 SQIVND (reference sequence). The CDR3 consists of 12 residues. The V gene lost 7 bases and the J gene lost 8 bases, with 14 bases spanning the gap. CDR3 sequence: CASTVGERGYTF. The CDR3 nucleotides read TGTGCCAGTACGGTCGGGGAGCGCGGCTACACCTTC.

Comment on this clone: Different DNA sequences within this sample yield the same CDR3. DNA for the CDR3: TGTGCCAGCAGTTACTCCTCCGGGGGTAATACTGAAGCTTTCTTT. Translated, it gives CASSYSSGGNTEAFF. This chain joins TRBV6-5 and TRBJ1-1; D is perhaps TRBD1 (5 bases). CDR1 is MNHEY, CDR2 SVGAGI, per germline. Trimming left V 0 bases short and J 5 bases short, with 13 bases between. This CDR3 is built from 15 residues.

The V and J genes are TRBV11-2 and TRBJ2-2; D unclear. The CDR3 has 14 amino acids. The germline V gene encodes CDR1 SGHAT and CDR2 FQNNGV. The V gene lost 2 bases and the J gene lost 4 bases, with 8 bases spanning the gap. This chain's CDR3 is CASSLNTGTGELFF. The CDR3 DNA is TGTGCCAGCAGCTTAAATACGGGCACCGGGGAGCTGTTTTTT.

V gene TRBV6-5 combines with J gene TRBJ2-7; TRBD1 matches at 7 bases. The germline V gene has CDR1 MNHEY and CDR2 SVGAGI. J gave up 0 bases and V 7 bases, and 9 bases lay outside the gene matches. CDR3 length: 15 residues. The CDR3 nucleotides are TGTGCCAGCACCTTACCTCGGGACAGCTCCTACGAGCAGTACTTC. This gives the protein CASTLPRDSSYEQYF.

The chain couples TRBV28 to TRBJ2-1; maybe TRBD2 (7 bases). Germline V gene lookup returns CDR1 MDHEN and CDR2 SYDVKM. Trimming pared 7 bases from V and 13 bases from J, leaving 17 bases between. This CDR3 comprises 12 residues. The DNA for the CDR3 is TGTGCCAGCACCCGGGGGCGGGGGAATCAGTTCTTC. Its protein is CASTRGRGNQFF.

This clone has a single count. The chain uses TRBV28 and TRBJ1-1; 10 nucleotides match TRBD1. Germline V lookup: CDR1 MDHEN, CDR2 SYDVKM. J gave up 11 bases and V 7 bases, and 13 bases lay outside the gene matches. This CDR3 is built from 14 residues. CDR3 sequence (DNA): TGTGCCAGCACCGTACCAGGACAGGGGGATTCCGCTTTCTTT. This encodes CASTVPGQGDSAFF.

This CDR3 reads CASSTPPGSYTF. As DNA, the CDR3 is TGTGCCAGCAGTACCCCCCCGGGAAGCTACACCTTC. This chain uses TRBV6-4 with TRBJ1-2; D remains ambiguous. The length of the CDR3 is 12 residues. The V gene lost 5 bases and the J gene lost 9 bases, with 13 bases spanning the gap. The germline CDR1 and CDR2 sequences are MRHNA and SNTAGT.

In this sample, this clone turned up once. The chain combines TRBV6-1 with TRBJ1-2, with 9 bases identical to TRBD1. V trimming: 1 base; J trimming: 7 bases; junction bases outside the gene matches: 7. CDR3 length: 15 amino acids. CDR1 and CDR2 (germline): MNHNS, SASEGT. CDR3 bases: TGTGCCAGCAGTGAAGGGACAGGGGCTGATTTTGGCTACACCTTC. This encodes CASSEGTGADFGYTF.